These 14 T cell receptor beta chains originate from one sample sequenced in a study of blood T cell repertoires in COVID-19. Assay: immunoSEQ multiplex PCR; the TCRdb copy retains only in-frame clones and omits some. The sample holds just under 35,000 clones, approximately 87% seen once. Sequencing input: peripheral blood. The origin of the receptors is a human donor in a cohort sampled during active COVID-19.

The chain joins TRBV6-5 to TRBJ2-7; 7 positions match TRBD1. The CDR3 runs to 15 residues. Germline V lookup: CDR1 MNHEY, CDR2 SVGAGI. V shed 4 bases and J 3 bases; nucleotides not matched to a gene: 9. This CDR3 reads CASSSRTGGLYEQYF. The CDR3 region has the DNA TGTGCCAGCAGTTCCCGGACAGGTGGGCTCTACGAGCAGTACTTC.

The rearrangement links TRBV5-4 to TRBJ2-7, with 8 bases that match TRBD2. The germline V gene encodes CDR1 SGHNT and CDR2 YYREEE (reference sequence). V lost 3 bases and J lost 4; bases outside the gene matches: 3. The CDR3 runs 13 residues. The CDR3 coding sequence is TGTGCCAGCAGCTCGGGGGGGCGGTACGAGCAGTACTTC. Encoded protein: CASSSGGRYEQYF.

This clone was detected only once. The V call is TRBV18, the J call TRBJ2-5, with 12 bases matching TRBD2. Germline V CDR1 and CDR2: KGHSH, LQKENI. The V gene end was trimmed by 3 bases and the J gene end by 1 base; junction bases not matched to a gene: 3. The CDR3 length is 16 residues. CDR3 protein: CASSPRLAGAQETQYF. The CDR3 bases are TGTGCCAGCTCACCTCGACTAGCGGGGGCCCAAGAGACCCAGTACTTC.

J is TRBJ2-7 and V is TRBV10-3; tentative D call: TRBD1 (6 bases). Per germline, CDR1 ENHRY and CDR2 SYGVKD. Between the trimmed V and J ends, which lost 4 bases and 5 bases, there was a span of 15 bases. This CDR3 has 14 residues. The CDR3: CAISGLQGVDEQYF. CDR3 DNA sequence: TGTGCCATCAGTGGGTTACAGGGTGTCGACGAGCAGTACTTC.

J is TRBJ2-7 and V is TRBV11-3; 7 bases map to TRBD2. This CDR3 region has 15 residues. Germline trimming cut 5 bases from V and 0 bases from J; bases unmatched to any gene: 7. The germline gives CDR1 SGHNT, CDR2 YENEEA. The CDR3 DNA sequence: TGTGCCAGCAGCCCAGCGGGGAGGAGCTCCTACGAGCAGTACTTC. It translates to CASSPAGRSSYEQYF.

The V gene is TRBV5-8, the J gene TRBJ2-2; D call uncertain. From germline, CDR1 is SGHTS and CDR2 YDEGEE. The ends were cut back, 2 bases at V and 4 bases at J, with 9 bases in the middle. This CDR3 contains 14 residues. CDR3 sequence reads: CASSLGRITGELFF. The CDR3 region has the DNA TGTGCCAGCAGCTTAGGCAGGATCACCGGGGAGCTGTTTTTT. Based on the CDR3 plus reference TRBV5-8 and TRBJ2-2, the full variable domain is EAGVTQSPTHLIKTRGQQATLRCSPISGHTSVYWYQQALGLGLQFLLWYDEGEERNRGNFPPRFSGRQFPNYSSELNVNALELEDSALYLCASSLGRITGELFFGEGSRLTVL.

V usage is TRBV5-1 and J usage is TRBJ2-1; D uncertain. The CDR3 is made up of 13 amino acids. Deletions cut 1 base from V and 5 bases from J, with 7 bases between. CDR1 SGHRS and CDR2 YFSETQ come from the germline V gene. The DNA of the CDR3 is TGCGCCAGCAGCTTGAACAGAAACAATGAGCAGTTCTTC. The encoded protein is CASSLNRNNEQFF.

This sequence joins TRBV28 and TRBJ1-4; D not certain. CDR3 length: 15 residues. The germline CDR1 and CDR2 sequences are MDHEN and SYDVKM. V lost 2 bases and J 0 bases, leaving 7 bases between the germline ends. CDR3 region: CASSLGGTTNEKLFF. In nucleotides, the CDR3 is TGTGCCAGCAGTTTAGGAGGGACAACTAATGAAAAACTGTTTTTT.

This clone has a single count. The chain is built from TRBV12-3 or TRBV12-4 and TRBJ2-5; the D gene is possibly TRBD1 (6 bases). The CDR3 covers 13 residues. V lost 6 bases, J lost 5 bases, and 13 bases lay in between. The CDR3 coding sequence is TGTGCCAGCAGCCAACAGGGTGGCGAGACCCAGTACTTC. Amino acid sequence: CASSQQGGETQYF.

The chain links TRBV28 to TRBJ2-7; 8 bases map to TRBD1. This CDR3 has 12 amino acids. CDR1 and CDR2 from the germline V gene are MDHEN and SYDVKM. V lost 6 bases and J lost 2; bases outside the gene matches: 0. CDR3 protein: CASRTGAYEQYF. As DNA, the CDR3 is TGTGCCAGCAGGACAGGGGCCTACGAGCAGTACTTC.

This clone appeared once. V is TRBV6-5 and J is TRBJ2-2; D may be TRBD1 (5 bases). Germline V gives CDR1 MNHEY, CDR2 SVGAGI. The CDR3 contains 15 residues. V lost 7 bases and J 0 bases, leaving 12 bases between the germline ends. CDR3 amino acids: CASKSGLTNTGELFF. For the CDR3, the DNA is TGTGCCAGCAAATCAGGGTTGACGAACACCGGGGAGCTGTTTTTT.

The V call is TRBV7-2, the J call TRBJ2-3, with 9 bases fitting TRBD2. The CDR3 has 18 amino acids. V lost 2 bases to trimming and J lost 0 bases; unmatched junction nucleotides: 9. Germline V gives CDR1 SGHTA, CDR2 FQGNSA. The CDR3: CASSLRSLAGTSTDTQYF. DNA for the CDR3: TGTGCCAGCAGCTTAAGGTCCCTAGCGGGGACTAGCACAGATACGCAGTATTTT.

The chain joins TRBV7-9 to TRBJ2-7; 11 bases match TRBD1. Germline assignment: CDR1 SEHNR and CDR2 FQNEAQ (reference sequence). The CDR3 length is 16 residues. V was pared by 5 bases and J by 4 bases, with 10 bases of the junction left unmatched. CDR3 sequence (DNA): TGTGCCAGCAGCCCCCCTCTCGGACAGGGGGCTTACGAGCAGTACTTC. Protein product: CASSPPLGQGAYEQYF.

The J gene is TRBJ1-2, the V gene TRBV20-1; D remains unclear. This CDR3 comprises 11 residues. Per germline, CDR1 DFQATT and CDR2 SNEGSKA (reference sequence). V dropped 6 bases and J dropped 1 base, with 6 bases sitting between them. The CDR3 reads CSALYNYGYTF. DNA of the CDR3: TGCAGTGCGCTCTATAACTATGGCTACACCTTC.